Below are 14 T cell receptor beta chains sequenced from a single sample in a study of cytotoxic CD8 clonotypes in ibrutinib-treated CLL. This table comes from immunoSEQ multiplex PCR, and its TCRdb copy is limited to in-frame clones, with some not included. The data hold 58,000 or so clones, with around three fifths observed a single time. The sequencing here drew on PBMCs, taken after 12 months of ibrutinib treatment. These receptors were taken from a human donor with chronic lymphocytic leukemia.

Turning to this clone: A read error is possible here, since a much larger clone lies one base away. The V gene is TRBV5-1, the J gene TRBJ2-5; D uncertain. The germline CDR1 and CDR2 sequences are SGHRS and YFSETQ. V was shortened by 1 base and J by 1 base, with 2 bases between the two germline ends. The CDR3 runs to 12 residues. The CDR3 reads CASSLFQETQYF. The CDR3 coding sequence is TGCGCCAGCAGCTTGTTCCAAGAGACCCAGTACTTC. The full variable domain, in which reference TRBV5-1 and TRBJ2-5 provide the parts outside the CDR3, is KAGVTQTPRYLIKTRGQQVTLSCSPISGHRSVSWYQQTPGQGLQFLFEYFSETQRNKGNFPGRFSGRQFSNSRSEMNVSTLELGDSALYLCASSLFQETQYFGPGTRLLVL.

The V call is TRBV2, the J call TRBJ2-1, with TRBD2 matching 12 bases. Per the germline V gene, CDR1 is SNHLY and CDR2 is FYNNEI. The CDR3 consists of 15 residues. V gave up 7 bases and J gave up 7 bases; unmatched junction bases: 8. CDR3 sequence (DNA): TGTGCCAGCAAGATGACTAGCGGGAGTACTAATGAGCAGTTCTTC. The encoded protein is CASKMTSGSTNEQFF.

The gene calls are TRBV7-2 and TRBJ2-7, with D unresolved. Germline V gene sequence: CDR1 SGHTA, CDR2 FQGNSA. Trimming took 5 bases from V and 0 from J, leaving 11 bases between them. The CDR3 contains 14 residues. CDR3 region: CASSMTLYSYEQYF. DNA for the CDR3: TGTGCCAGCAGCATGACACTTTACTCCTACGAGCAGTACTTC.

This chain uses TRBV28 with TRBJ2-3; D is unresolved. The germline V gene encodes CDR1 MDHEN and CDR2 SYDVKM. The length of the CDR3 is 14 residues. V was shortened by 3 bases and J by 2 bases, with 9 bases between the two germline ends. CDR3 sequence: CASSLAQFTDTQYF. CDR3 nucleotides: TGTGCCAGCAGTTTGGCACAGTTCACAGATACGCAGTATTTT.

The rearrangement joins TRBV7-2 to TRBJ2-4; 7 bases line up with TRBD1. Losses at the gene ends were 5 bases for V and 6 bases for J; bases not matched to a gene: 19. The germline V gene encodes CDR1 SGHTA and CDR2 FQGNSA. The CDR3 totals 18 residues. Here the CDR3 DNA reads TGTGCCAGCAGCCAAACGAGACGGCCCGGGACAGTATTAAACATTCAGTACTTC. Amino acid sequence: CASSQTRRPGTVLNIQYF. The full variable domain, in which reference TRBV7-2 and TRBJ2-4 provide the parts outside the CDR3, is GAGVSQSPSNKVTEKGKDVELRCDPISGHTALYWYRQSLGQGLEFLIYFQGNSAPDKSGLPSDRFSAERTGGSVSTLTIQRTQQEDSAVYLCASSQTRRPGTVLNIQYFGAGTRLSVL.

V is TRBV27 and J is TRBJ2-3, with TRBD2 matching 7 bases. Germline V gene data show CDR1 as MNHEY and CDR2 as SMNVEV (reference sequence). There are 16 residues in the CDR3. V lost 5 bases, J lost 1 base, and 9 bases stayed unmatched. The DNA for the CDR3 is TGTGCCAGCAGTCTAATCAGGAGCGGGGGCACAGATACGCAGTATTTT. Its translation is CASSLIRSGGTDTQYF.

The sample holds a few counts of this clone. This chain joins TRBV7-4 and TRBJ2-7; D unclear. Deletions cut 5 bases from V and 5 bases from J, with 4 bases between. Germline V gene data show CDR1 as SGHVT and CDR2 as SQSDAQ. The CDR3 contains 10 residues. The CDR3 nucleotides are TGTGCCAGCAGCCGGGACGAGCAGTACTTC. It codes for CASSRDEQYF.

The CDR3 region is CASTGVWGEQYF. CDR3 bases: TGTGCCAGCACTGGAGTTTGGGGGGAGCAGTACTTC. The rearrangement joins TRBV6-5 to TRBJ2-7; D tentatively fits TRBD1 or TRBD2 (5 bases each). The CDR3 extends over 12 amino acids. Germline lookup yields CDR1 MNHEY and CDR2 SVGAGI. Trimming pared 7 bases from V and 7 bases from J, leaving 14 bases between.

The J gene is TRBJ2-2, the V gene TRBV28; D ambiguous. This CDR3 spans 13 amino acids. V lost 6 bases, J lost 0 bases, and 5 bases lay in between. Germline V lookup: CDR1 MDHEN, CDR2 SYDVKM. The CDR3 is CASRHTNTGELFF. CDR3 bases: TGTGCCAGCAGACATACGAACACCGGGGAGCTGTTTTTT. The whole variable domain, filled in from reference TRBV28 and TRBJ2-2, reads DVKVTQSSRYLVKRTGEKVFLECVQDMDHENMFWYRQDPGLGLRLIYFSYDVKMKEKGDIPEGYSVSREKKERFSLILESASTNQTSMYLCASRHTNTGELFFGEGSRLTVL.

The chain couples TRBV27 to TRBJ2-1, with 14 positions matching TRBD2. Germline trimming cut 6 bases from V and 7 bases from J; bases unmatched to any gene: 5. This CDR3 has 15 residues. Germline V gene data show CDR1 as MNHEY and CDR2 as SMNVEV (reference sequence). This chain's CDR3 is CASSTGTSGGNEQFF. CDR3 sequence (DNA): TGTGCCAGCAGCACCGGGACTAGCGGGGGAAATGAGCAGTTCTTC.

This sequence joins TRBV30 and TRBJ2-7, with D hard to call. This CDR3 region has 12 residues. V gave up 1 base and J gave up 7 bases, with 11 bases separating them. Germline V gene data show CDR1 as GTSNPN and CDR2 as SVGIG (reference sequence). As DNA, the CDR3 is TGTGCCTGGAGTGCTTGGGTTGGAGAGCAGTACTTC. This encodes CAWSAWVGEQYF.

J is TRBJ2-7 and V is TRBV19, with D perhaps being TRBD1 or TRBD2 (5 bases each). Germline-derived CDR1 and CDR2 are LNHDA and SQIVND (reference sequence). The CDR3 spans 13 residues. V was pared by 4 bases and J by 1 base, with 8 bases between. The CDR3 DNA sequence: TGTGCCAGTAGTAGAGGGGATTCCTACGAGCAGTACTTC. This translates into CASSRGDSYEQYF. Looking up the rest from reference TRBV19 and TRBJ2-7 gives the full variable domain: DGGITQSPKYLFRKEGQNVTLSCEQNLNHDAMYWYRQDPGQGLRLIYYSQIVNDFQKGDIAEGYSVSREKKESFPLTVTSAQKNPTAFYLCASSRGDSYEQYFGPGTRLTVT.

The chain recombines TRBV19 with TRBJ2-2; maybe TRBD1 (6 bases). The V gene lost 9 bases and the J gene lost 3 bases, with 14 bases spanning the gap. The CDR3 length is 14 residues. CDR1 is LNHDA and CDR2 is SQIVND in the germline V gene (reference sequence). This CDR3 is CASQKQGDTGELFF. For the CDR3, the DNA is TGTGCCAGCCAGAAACAGGGTGACACCGGGGAGCTGTTTTTT. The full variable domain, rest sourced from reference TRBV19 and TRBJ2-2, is DGGITQSPKYLFRKEGQNVTLSCEQNLNHDAMYWYRQDPGQGLRLIYYSQIVNDFQKGDIAEGYSVSREKKESFPLTVTSAQKNPTAFYLCASQKQGDTGELFFGEGSRLTVL.

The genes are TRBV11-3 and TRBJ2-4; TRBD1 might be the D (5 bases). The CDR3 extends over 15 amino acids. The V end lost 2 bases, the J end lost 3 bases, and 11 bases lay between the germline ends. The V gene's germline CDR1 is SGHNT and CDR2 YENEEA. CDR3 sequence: CASSLNSQGKNIQYF. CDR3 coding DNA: TGTGCCAGCAGCTTAAATAGCCAGGGCAAAAACATTCAGTACTTC.